The T cell receptor beta chain under discussion was sequenced for a study of response to subunit inactivated influenza vaccine (dated by TCRdb to the late 2010s). Study-level background: Deep quantitative profiling of the T cell receptor repertoire was used in the study to follow responses to a trivalent subunit inactivated influenza vaccine. Study-level results and caveats: The authors proposed that each seasonal influenza vaccination may bring in only a limited number of new T cells.

Counted from cysteine to phenylalanine, this CDR3 has 13 amino acids. Just CDR3 DNA is preserved here, 39 bases in frame from base 1. The germline V gene supplies CDR1 SQVTM and CDR2 ANQGSEA. V is shortened by 3 bases, J by 8 bases, and the region joining them spans 16 bases. This clonotype was seen at least ten times. This clone's antigen is unknown. Base-call qualities are not available, and no considerably larger clone is one nucleotide away. Libraries were built with RT-PCR. TCRdb records Illumina HiSeq 2500 as the sequencer. Using fastp at Q25 and MiXCR, TCRdb reprocessed the public reads and kept productive beta chains. Under each unique CDR3 protein, matching rows form one entry showing the most common genes and DNA. The sample contains 650,000 to 850,000 distinct CDR3 sequences, 11% to 15% of them found a single time. Jointly, the top ten make up 6% to 7% of the sample.

The chain is encoded by TRBV29-1 joined to TRBJ1-1, with no confident D gene call. Here the sequenced sample was PBMCs from blood, taken around two weeks before vaccination. This receptor was identified in a man in his forties or fifties who received an inactivated influenza vaccine. Donor details come from another sample of the same person, matched by shared clones. CDR3 reads: CSVDAPTGREAFF. The DNA sequence is TGCAGCGTTGATGCCCCCACGGGGAGGGAAGCTTTCTTT.